This T cell receptor beta chain originates from a study of T cell responses to AZD1222 COVID-19 vaccine. Measured with immunoSEQ multiplex PCR; TCRdb has only the in-frame clones, and not every one. Among about 120,000 clones, 90% to 95% were seen once, and the ten largest hold 2.9%. The CDR3 is made up of 13 amino acids. The germline V gene has CDR1 KGHSH and CDR2 LQKENI. J was trimmed by 7 bases and V by 5 bases; bases with no gene match: 6. Of note for this clone: Its antigen is not known.

General study results and limits: Only a handful of people who got AZD1222 tested seropositive at baseline. Rises in breadth and depth of Spike-specific TCRs came after two AZD1222 doses. Sampling captured repertoires only after the peak T cell response.

The source of this sequence is an adult in good health. The rearrangement links TRBV18 to TRBJ2-7, with TRBD1 matching over 9 bases. This specimen was peripheral blood, taken on day 0 of AZD1222 vaccination. CDR3 residues: CASSSLQGAEQYF. The CDR3 DNA reads TGTGCCAGCTCATCTCTACAGGGGGCGGAGCAGTACTTC.